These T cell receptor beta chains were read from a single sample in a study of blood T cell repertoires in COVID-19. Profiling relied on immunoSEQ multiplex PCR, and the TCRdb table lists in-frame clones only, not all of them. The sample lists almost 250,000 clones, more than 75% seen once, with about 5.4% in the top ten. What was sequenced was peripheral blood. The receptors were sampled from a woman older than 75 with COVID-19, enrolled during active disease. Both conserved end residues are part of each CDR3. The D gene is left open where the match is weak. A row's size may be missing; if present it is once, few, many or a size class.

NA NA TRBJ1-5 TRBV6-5 CASTGSASGNQPQHF TGTGCCAGCACGGGGAGCGCGTCTGGCAATCAGCCCCAGCATTTT
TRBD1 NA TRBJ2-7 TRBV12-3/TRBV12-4 CASRRTGSYEQYF TGTGCCAGCAGGAGGACAGGTTCCTACGAGCAGTACTTC
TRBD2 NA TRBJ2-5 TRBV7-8 CASSRGTSGGRETQYF TGTGCCAGCAGCCGCGGGACTAGCGGGGGGCGGGAGACCCAGTACTTC
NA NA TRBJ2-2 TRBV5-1 CASSLVFGSGELFF TGCGCCAGCAGCTTGGTATTCGGGTCCGGGGAGCTGTTTTTT
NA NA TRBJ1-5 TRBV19 CATHGGINQPQHF TGTGCCACCCATGGAGGTATCAATCAGCCCCAGCATTTT
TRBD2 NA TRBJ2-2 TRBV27 CASRKGRGAITGELFF TGTGCCAGCAGGAAAGGGCGGGGGGCGATCACCGGGGAGCTGTTTTTT
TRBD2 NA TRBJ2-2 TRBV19 CASRTSGVTGELFF TGTGCCAGTCGGACTAGCGGGGTCACCGGGGAGCTGTTTTTT
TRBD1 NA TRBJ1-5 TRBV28 CASSSTGQGAGQPQHF TGTGCCAGCAGTTCCACTGGTCAGGGGGCTGGTCAGCCCCAGCATTTT
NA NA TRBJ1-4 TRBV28 CASRALNEKLFF TGTGCCAGCAGAGCACTTAATGAAAAACTGTTTTTT
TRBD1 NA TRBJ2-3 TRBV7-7 CASSLTGSTDTQYF TGTGCCAGCAGCTTGACAGGGAGCACAGATACGCAGTATTTT
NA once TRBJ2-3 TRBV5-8 CASSLPGTDTQYF TGTGCCAGCAGCTTGCCCGGGACAGATACGCAGTATTTT
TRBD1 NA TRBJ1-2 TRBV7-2 CASSLVSGTGDNYGYTF TGTGCCAGCAGCTTAGTATCGGGGACAGGCGATAACTATGGCTACACCTTC
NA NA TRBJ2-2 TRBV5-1 CASSLSQGNTGELFF TGCGCCAGCAGCTTGAGCCAGGGGAACACCGGGGAGCTGTTTTTT
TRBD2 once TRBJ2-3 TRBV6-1 CASSERSSGGGTPKDTQYF TGTGCCAGCAGTGAACGGTCTTCCGGGGGGGGAACTCCCAAGGATACGCAGTATTTT
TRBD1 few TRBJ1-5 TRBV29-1 CSAVGGSGNQPQHF TGCAGCGCCGTAGGGGGCAGCGGCAATCAGCCCCAGCATTTT
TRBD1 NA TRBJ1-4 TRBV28 CASSNRDRALTNEKLFF TGTGCCAGCAGCAACCGGGACAGGGCTTTAACTAATGAAAAACTGTTTTTT
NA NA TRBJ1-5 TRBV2 CASSRAAGPGQPQHF TGTGCCAGCAGCCGGGCGGCGGGGCCGGGTCAGCCCCAGCATTTT
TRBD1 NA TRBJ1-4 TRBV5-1 CASSLDGQGRANEKLFF TGCGCCAGCAGCTTGGACGGACAGGGCAGGGCTAATGAAAAACTGTTTTTT
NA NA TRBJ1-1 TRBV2 CASSEPQGIFSEAFF TGTGCCAGCAGTGAACCTCAGGGGATATTTTCTGAAGCTTTCTTT
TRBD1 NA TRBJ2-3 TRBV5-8 CASSSPGTATYTDTQYF TGTGCCAGCAGCTCACCCGGGACAGCGACCTACACAGATACGCAGTATTTT
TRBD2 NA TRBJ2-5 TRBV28 CASSPLKGLAGEETQYF TGTGCCAGCAGCCCCCTCAAGGGACTAGCCGGGGAAGAGACCCAGTACTTC
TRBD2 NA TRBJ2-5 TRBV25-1 CASTAGTRETQYF TGTGCCAGCACCGCCGGGACTAGAGAGACCCAGTACTTC
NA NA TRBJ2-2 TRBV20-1 CSASDSGGGTGELFF TGCAGTGCCAGTGATAGCGGCGGAGGAACCGGGGAGCTGTTTTTT
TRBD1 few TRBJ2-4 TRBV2 CASSGQGVAKNIQYF TGTGCCAGCAGTGGACAGGGAGTAGCCAAAAACATTCAGTACTTC
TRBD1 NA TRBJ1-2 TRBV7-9 CASSRGTGEEYYGYTF TGTGCCAGCAGCCGAGGGACAGGGGAAGAATACTATGGCTACACCTTC
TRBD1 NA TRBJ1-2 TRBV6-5 CASSNSGTGDYGYTF TGTGCCAGCAGTAACTCCGGGACAGGGGACTATGGCTACACCTTC
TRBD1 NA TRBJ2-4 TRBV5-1 CASSSRTGIANRDF TGCGCCAGCAGCTCTAGGACAGGGATCGCCAACCGGGACTTC
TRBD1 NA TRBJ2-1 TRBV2 CASRSTGDEQFF TGTGCCAGCAGATCGACAGGGGACGAGCAGTTCTTC
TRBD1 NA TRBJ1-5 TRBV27 CASSPGAYRGNQPQHF TGTGCCAGCAGTCCTGGAGCATACAGGGGGAATCAGCCCCAGCATTTT
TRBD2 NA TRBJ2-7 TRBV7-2 CASSPGLAGGQNEQYF TGTGCCAGCAGCCCCGGACTAGCGGGGGGGCAGAACGAGCAGTACTTC
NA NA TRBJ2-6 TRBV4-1 CASSQQGIGLGSGANVLTF TGCGCCAGCAGCCAACAGGGAATTGGGTTGGGTTCTGGGGCCAACGTCCTGACTTTC
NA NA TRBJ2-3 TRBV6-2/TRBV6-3 CASSYSNPGTQYF TGTGCCAGCAGTTACTCGAACCCGGGTACGCAGTATTTT
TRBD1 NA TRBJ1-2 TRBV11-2 CASSLLTGNYGYTF TGTGCCAGCAGCCTCCTGACAGGGAACTATGGCTACACCTTC
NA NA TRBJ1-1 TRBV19 CASTQRGTTRDDTEAFF TGTGCCAGTACTCAAAGGGGGACTACTAGGGATGACACTGAAGCTTTCTTT
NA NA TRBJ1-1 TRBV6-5 CASSSTGGPLAFF TGTGCCAGCAGTTCCACGGGGGGGCCTTTGGCTTTCTTT
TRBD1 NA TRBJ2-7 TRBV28 CASSFMQGARAYEQYF TGTGCCAGCAGTTTTATGCAGGGGGCGCGGGCCTACGAGCAGTACTTC
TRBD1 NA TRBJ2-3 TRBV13 CASSLGGGRADTQYF TGTGCCAGCAGCTTAGGAGGGGGCAGGGCAGATACGCAGTATTTT
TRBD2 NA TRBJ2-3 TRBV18 CASSPRQRGGNTDTQYF TGTGCCAGCTCACCACGACAGCGGGGGGGCAACACAGATACGCAGTATTTT
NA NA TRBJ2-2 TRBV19 CASSMPRGAGTGELFF TGTGCCAGTAGTATGCCCCGAGGGGCGGGGACCGGGGAGCTGTTTTTT
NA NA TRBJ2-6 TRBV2 CASSTGLGANVLTF TGTGCCAGCAGTACAGGGTTAGGGGCCAACGTCCTGACTTTC
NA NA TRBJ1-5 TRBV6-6 CASSPPRGAGQPQHF TGTGCCAGCAGCCCCCCCCGGGGAGCGGGCCAGCCCCAGCATTTT